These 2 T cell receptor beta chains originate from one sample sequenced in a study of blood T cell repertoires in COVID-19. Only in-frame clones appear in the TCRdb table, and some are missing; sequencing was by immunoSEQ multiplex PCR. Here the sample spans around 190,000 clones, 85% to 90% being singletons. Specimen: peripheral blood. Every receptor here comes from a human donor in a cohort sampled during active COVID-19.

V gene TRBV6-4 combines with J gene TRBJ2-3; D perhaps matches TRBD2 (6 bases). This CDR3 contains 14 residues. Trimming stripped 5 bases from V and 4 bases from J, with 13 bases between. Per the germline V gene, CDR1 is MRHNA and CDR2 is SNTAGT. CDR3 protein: CASSQDRLADTQYF. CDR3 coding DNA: TGTGCCAGCAGTCAAGACCGACTAGCAGATACGCAGTATTTT.

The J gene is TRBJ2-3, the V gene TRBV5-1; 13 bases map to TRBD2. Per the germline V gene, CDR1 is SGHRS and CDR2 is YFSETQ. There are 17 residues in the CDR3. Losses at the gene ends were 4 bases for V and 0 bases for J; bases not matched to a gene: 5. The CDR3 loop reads CASSQGLAGVSTDTQYF. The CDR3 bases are TGCGCCAGCAGCCAAGGACTAGCGGGAGTTAGCACAGATACGCAGTATTTT.